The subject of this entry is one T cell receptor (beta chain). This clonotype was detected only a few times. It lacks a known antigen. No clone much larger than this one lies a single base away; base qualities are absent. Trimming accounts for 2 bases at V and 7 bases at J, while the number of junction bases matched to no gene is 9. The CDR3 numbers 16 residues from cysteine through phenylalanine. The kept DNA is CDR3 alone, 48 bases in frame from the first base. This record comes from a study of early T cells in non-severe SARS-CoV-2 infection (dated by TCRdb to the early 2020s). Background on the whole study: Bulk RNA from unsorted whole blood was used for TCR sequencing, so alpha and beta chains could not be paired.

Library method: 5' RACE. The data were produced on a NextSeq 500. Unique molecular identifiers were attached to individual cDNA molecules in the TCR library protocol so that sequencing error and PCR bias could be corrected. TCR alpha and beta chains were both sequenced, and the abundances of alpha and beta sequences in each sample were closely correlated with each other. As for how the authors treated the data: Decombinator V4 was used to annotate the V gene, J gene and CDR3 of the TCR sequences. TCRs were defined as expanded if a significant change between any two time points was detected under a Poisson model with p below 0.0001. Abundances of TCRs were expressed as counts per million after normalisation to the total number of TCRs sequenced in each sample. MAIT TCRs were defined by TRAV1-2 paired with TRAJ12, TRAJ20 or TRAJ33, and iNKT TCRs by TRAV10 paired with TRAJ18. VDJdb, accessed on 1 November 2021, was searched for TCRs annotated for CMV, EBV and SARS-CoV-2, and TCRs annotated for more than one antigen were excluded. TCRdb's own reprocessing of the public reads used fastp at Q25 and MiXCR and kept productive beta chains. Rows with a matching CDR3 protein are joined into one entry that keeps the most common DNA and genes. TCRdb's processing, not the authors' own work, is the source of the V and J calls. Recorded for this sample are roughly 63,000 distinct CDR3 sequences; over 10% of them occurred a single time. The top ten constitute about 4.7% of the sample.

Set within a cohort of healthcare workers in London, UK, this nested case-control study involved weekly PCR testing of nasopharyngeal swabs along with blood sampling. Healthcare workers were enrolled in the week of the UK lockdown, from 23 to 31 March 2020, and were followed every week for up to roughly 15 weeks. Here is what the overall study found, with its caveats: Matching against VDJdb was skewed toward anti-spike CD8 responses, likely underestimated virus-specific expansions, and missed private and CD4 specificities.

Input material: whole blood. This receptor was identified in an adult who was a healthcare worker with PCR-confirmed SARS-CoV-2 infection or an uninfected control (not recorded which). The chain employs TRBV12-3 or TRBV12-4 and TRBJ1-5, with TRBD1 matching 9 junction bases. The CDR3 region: CASSLFETGGGQPQHF. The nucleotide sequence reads TGTGCCAGCAGTTTATTTGAGACAGGGGGAGGGCAGCCCCAGCATTTT.